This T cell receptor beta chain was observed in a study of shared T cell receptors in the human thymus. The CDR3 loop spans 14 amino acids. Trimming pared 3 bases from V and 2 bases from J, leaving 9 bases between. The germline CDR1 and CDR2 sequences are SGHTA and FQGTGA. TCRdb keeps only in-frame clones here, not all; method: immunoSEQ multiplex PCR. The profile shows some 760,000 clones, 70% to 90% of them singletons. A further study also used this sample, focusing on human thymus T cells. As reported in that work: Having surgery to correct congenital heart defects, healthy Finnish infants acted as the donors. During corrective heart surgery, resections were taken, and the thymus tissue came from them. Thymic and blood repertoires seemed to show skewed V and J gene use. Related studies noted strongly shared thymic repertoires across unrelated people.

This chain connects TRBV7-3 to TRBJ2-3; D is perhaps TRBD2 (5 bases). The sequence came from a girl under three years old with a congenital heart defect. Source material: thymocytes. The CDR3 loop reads CASSLGDNTDTQYF. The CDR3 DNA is TGTGCCAGCAGCTTGGGAGATAACACAGATACGCAGTATTTT.